The entry below gives a single T cell receptor beta chain sequence along with its context. This specimen comes from a study of prognosis after radiotherapy for stage I lung cancer. Amplification of TCR beta CDR3 from genomic DNA used two-round multiplex PCR. First-round PCR amplification was performed with primers specific to each TRBV and TRBJ gene. Via MiXCR, TCRdb re-called the multiplex PCR reads, giving one row per CDR3 protein. This sample has about 28,000 distinct CDR3 sequences, with around 46% found just once. Every patient was node-negative on CT and PET/CT and lacked prior chemotherapy, radiotherapy or other malignancies. This CDR3 spans 21 amino acids. V gave up 1 base and J gave up 5 bases; unmatched junction bases: 20. Germline CDR1 reads SGHTA; CDR2 reads FQGNSA.

This specimen was PBMCs, taken before or after stereotactic body radiation therapy (not recorded which). The rearrangement links TRBV7-2 to TRBJ2-2; TRBD2 agrees at 9 bases. The clonotype originates from a donor aged 50 or older with non-small cell lung cancer. The CDR3 DNA sequence: TGTGCCAGCAGCTTAGTGCCAGCGGGGGGCCCCCAGGGAGAGAGGACCGGGGAGCTGTTTTTT. Encoded protein: CASSLVPAGGPQGERTGELFF.